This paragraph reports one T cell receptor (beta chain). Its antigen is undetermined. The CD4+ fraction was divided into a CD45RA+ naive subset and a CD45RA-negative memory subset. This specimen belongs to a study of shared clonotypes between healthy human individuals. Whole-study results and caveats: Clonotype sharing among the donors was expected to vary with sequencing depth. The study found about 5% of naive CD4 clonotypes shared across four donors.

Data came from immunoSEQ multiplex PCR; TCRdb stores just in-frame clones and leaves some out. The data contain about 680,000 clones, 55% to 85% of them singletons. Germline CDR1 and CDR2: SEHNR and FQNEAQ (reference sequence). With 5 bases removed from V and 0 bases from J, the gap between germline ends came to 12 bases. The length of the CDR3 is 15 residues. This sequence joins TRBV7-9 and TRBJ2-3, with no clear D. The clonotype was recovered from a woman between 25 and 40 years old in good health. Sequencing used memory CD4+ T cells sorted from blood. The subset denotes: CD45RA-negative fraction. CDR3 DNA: TGTGCCAGCAGCGCCCGGAGTACTAGCACAGATACGCAGTATTTT. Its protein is CASSARSTSTDTQYF.